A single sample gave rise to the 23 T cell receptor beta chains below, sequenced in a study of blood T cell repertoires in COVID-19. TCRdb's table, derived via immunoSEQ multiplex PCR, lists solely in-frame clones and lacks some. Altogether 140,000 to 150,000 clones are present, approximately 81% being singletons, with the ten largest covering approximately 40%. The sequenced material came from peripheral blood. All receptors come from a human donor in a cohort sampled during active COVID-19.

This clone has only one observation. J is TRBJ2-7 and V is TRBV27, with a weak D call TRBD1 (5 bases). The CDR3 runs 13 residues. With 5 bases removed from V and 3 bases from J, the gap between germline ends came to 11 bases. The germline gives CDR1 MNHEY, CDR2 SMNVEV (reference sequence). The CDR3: CASSVSRGYEQYF. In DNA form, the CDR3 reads TGTGCCAGCAGTGTCAGTAGGGGCTACGAGCAGTACTTC.

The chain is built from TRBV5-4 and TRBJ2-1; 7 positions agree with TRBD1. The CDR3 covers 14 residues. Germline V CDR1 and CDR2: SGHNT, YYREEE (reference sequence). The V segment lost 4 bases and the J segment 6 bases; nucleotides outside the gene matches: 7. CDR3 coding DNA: TGTGCCAGCAGCCTCGGACAGGCATCCAATGAGCAGTTCTTC. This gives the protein CASSLGQASNEQFF.

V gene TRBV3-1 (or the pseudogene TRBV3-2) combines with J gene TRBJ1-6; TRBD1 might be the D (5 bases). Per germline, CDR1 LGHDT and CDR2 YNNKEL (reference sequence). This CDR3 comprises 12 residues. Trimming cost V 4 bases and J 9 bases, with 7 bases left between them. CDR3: CASSRGLSPLHF. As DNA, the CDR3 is TGTGCCAGCAGCCGGGGACTTTCACCCCTCCACTTT.

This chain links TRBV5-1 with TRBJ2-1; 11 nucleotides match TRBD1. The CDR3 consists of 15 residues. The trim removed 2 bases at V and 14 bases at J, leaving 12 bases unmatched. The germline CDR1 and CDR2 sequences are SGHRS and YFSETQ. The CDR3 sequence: CASSLGQGARVAEFF. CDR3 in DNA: TGCGCCAGCAGCTTAGGACAGGGGGCGAGGGTGGCGGAGTTCTTC.

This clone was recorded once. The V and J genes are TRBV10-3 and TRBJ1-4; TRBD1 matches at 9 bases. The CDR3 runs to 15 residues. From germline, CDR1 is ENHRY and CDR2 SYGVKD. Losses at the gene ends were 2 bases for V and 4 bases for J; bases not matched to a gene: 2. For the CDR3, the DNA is TGTGCCATCAGTGAGGTGGGACAGGGTAATGAAAAACTGTTTTTT. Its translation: CAISEVGQGNEKLFF.

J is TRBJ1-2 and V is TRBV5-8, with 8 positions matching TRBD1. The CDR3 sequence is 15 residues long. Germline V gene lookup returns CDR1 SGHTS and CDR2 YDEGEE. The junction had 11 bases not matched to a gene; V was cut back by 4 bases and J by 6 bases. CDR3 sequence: CASSPRQGFGDGYTF. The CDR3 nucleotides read TGTGCCAGCAGCCCGAGACAGGGGTTCGGTGATGGCTACACCTTC. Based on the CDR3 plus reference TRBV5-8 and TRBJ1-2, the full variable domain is EAGVTQSPTHLIKTRGQQATLRCSPISGHTSVYWYQQALGLGLQFLLWYDEGEERNRGNFPPRFSGRQFPNYSSELNVNALELEDSALYLCASSPRQGFGDGYTFGSGTRLTVV.

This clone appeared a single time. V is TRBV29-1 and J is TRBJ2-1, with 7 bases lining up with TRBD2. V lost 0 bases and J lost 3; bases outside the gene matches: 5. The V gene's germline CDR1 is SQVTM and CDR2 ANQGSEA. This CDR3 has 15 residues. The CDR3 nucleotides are TGCAGCGTTGAAGAGGCGGGGGTTGGCTACAATGAGCAGTTCTTC. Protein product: CSVEEAGVGYNEQFF.

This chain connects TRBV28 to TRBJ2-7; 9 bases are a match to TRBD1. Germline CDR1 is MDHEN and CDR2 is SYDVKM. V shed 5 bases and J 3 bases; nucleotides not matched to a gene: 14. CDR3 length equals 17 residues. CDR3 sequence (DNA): TGTGCCAGCAGTCCGAACCCCCCGGGACAGGGTTTCTACGAGCAGTACTTC. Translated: CASSPNPPGQGFYEQYF.

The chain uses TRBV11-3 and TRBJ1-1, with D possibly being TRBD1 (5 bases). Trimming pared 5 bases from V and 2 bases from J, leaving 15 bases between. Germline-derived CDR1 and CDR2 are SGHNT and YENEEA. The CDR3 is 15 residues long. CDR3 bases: TGTGCCAGCAGCAAACTGAAGACAGCCAACACTGAAGCTTTCTTT. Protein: CASSKLKTANTEAFF.

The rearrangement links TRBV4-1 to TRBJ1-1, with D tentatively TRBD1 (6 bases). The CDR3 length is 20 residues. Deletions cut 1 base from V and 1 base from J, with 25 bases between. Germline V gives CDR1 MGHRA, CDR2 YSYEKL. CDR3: CASSQAWGRDSLFWNTEAFF. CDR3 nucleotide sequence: TGCGCCAGCAGCCAAGCCTGGGGGCGAGACAGTCTTTTTTGGAACACTGAAGCTTTCTTT.

The CDR3: CASSLPADTQYF. CDR3 coding DNA: TGTGCCAGCAGCTTGCCAGCGGATACGCAGTATTTT. The chain is built from TRBV5-4 and TRBJ2-3; D ambiguous. CDR1 SGHNT and CDR2 YYREEE come from the germline V gene (reference sequence). Trimming stripped 1 base from V and 6 bases from J, with 6 bases between. The CDR3 covers 12 residues.

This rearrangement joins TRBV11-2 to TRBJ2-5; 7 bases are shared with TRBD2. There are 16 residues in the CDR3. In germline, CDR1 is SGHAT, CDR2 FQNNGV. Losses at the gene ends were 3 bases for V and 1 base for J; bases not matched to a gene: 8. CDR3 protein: CASSFQWGGAQETQYF. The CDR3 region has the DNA TGTGCCAGCAGCTTTCAGTGGGGGGGAGCCCAAGAGACCCAGTACTTC. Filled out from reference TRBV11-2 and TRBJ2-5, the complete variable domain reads EAGVAQSPRYKIIEKRQSVAFWCNPISGHATLYWYQQILGQGPKLLIQFQNNGVVDDSQLPKDRFSAERLKGVDSTLKIQPAKLEDSAVYLCASSFQWGGAQETQYFGPGTRLLVL.

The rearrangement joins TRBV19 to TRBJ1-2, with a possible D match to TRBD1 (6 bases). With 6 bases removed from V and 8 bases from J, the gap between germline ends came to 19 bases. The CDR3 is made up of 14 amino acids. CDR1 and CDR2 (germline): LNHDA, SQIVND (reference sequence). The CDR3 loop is CASSVQGTVSGYTF. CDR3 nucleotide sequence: TGTGCCAGTAGCGTCCAGGGGACGGTGTCGGGCTACACCTTC.

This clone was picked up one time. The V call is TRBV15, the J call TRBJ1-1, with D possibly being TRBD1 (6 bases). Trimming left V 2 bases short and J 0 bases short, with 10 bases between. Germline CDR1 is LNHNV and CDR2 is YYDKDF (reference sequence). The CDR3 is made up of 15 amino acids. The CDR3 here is CATSRSQGMNTEAFF. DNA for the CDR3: TGTGCCACCAGCAGATCACAGGGTATGAACACTGAAGCTTTCTTT. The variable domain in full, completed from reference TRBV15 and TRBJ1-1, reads DAMVIQNPRYQVTQFGKPVTLSCSQTLNHNVMYWYQQKSSQAPKLLFHYYDKDFNNEADTPDNFQSRRPNTSFCFLDIRSPGLGDTAMYLCATSRSQGMNTEAFFGQGTRLTVV.

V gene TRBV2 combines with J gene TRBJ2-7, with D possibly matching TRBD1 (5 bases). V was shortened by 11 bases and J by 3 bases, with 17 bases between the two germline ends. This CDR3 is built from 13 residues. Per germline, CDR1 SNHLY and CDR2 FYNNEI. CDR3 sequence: CASGVGVLYEQYF. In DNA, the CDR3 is TGTGCCTCAGGCGTAGGGGTCCTCTACGAGCAGTACTTC.

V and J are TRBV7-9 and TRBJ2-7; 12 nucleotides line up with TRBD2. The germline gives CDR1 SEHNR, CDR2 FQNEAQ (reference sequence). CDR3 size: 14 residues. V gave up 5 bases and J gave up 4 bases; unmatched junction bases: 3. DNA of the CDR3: TGTGCCAGCAGCCCTAGCGGGGGGGGTTACGAGCAGTACTTC. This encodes CASSPSGGGYEQYF.

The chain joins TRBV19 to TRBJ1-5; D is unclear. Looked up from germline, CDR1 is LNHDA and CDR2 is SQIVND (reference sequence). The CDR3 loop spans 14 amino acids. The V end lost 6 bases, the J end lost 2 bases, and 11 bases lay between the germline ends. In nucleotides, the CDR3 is TGTGCCAGTAGACTATGGGTGGGCAATCAGCCCCAGCATTTT. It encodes CASRLWVGNQPQHF.

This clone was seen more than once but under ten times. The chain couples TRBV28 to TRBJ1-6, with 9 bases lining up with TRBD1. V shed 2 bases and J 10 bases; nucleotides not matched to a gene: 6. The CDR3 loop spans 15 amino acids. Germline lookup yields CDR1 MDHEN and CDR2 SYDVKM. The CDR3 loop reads CASSLKGQGGSPLHF. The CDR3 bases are TGTGCCAGCAGTTTAAAGGGACAGGGAGGATCACCCCTCCACTTT.

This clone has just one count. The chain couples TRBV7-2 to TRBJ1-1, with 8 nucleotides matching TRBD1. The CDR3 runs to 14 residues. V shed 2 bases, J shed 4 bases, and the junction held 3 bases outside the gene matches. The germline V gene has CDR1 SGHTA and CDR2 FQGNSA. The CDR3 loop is CASSLRTGITEAFF. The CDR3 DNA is TGTGCCAGCAGCTTAAGGACAGGGATCACTGAAGCTTTCTTT.

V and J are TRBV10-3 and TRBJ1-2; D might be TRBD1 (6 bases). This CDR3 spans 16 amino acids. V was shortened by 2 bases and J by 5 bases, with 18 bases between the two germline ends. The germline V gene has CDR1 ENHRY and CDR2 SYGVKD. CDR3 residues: CAISEGRDGTTYGYTF. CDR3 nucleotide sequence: TGTGCCATCAGTGAGGGGAGGGACGGGACAACTTATGGCTACACCTTC.

CDR3 residues: CASSPSTFGAFF. The CDR3 DNA is TGTGCCAGCAGTCCTTCAACTTTCGGGGCTTTCTTT. The chain recombines TRBV28 with TRBJ1-1; the D is unclear. Germline assignment: CDR1 MDHEN and CDR2 SYDVKM. The V end was cut by 5 bases, the J end by 11 bases, with 15 bases between. This CDR3 spans 12 amino acids.

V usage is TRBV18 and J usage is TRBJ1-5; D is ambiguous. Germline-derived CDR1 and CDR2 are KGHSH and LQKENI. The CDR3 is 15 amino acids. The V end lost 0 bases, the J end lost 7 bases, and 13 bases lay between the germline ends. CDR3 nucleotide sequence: TGTGCCAGCTCACCACCGGCCATCGGGAACCAGCCCCAGCATTTT. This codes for CASSPPAIGNQPQHF. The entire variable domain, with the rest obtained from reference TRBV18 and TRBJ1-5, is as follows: NAGVMQNPRHLVRRRGQEARLRCSPMKGHSHVYWYRQLPEEGLKFMVYLQKENIIDESGMPKERFSAEFPKEGPSILRIQQVVRGDSAAYFCASSPPAIGNQPQHFGDGTRLSIL.

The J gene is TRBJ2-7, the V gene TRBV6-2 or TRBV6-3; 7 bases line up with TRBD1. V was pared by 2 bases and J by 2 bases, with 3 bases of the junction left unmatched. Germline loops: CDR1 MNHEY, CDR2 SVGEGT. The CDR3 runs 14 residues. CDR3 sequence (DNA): TGTGCCAGCAGTTACGGGGGACAGACCTACGAGCAGTACTTC. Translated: CASSYGGQTYEQYF.